This entry lists 14 T cell receptor delta chains sequenced from one sample in a study of gamma-delta T cells after stem cell transplantation. TCRdb re-identified clones in the RT-PCR reads via CATT. The sample has around 16,000 delta-chain clones; approximately 8.5% are singletons. Input material: gamma-delta T cells. These receptors were obtained from a human donor. It is not recorded whose cells these are; they may come from a transplant donor.

This clone was recorded at least ten times. The junction departs from the called germline gene at one end, perhaps through a read error. The same CDR3 also results from other DNA sequences found in this sample. The V and J genes are TRDV2 and TRDJ1; 7 nucleotides line up with TRDD3. The CDR3 length is 19 residues. Germline CDR1 reads GEAIGNYY; CDR2 reads EKD. As DNA, the CDR3 is TGTGCCTGTGATACCCTATCGCGGGGGATTGATGGCTCCACCGATAACCTCATCTTT. Translation: CACDTLSRGIDGSTDNLIF.

Of note for this clone: The TCRdb record carries a much larger clone's protein, which differs from this DNA's translation at residue 7; a read error is the likely cause, and the protein listed here is the DNA translation. The gene calls are TRDV2 and TRDJ1; D ambiguous. V was trimmed by 2 bases and J by 0 bases, leaving 18 bases between them. The V gene's germline CDR1 is GEAIGNYY and CDR2 EKD. This CDR3 has 17 residues. The CDR3 DNA sequence: TGTGCCTGTGACAACCTGCTCGGCAGAGAATACACCGATAAACTCATCTTT. Encoded protein: CACDNLLGREYTDKLIF.

This clone is labeled as medium-sized. This sample includes further DNA sequences coding for the same CDR3. This chain's CDR3 is CACDTIRSSRRTGLYTDKLIF. The CDR3 DNA sequence: TGTGCCTGTGACACTATACGCTCTTCCCGTCGTACTGGGCTGTACACCGATAAACTCATCTTT. The gene calls are TRDV2 and TRDJ1, with a weak D call TRDD3 (6 bases). In germline, CDR1 is GEAIGNYY, CDR2 EKD. V lost 1 base, J lost 0 bases, and 29 bases lay in between. The length of the CDR3 is 21 residues.

Only a few counts were recorded for this clone. It differs at one base from a far larger clone, so likely a read error. The same CDR3 is also encoded by other DNA sequences in this sample. This sequence joins TRDV1 and TRDJ1, with TRDD3 matching 12 bases. The J segment lost 5 bases and the V segment lost 0 bases, leaving 13 bases of the junction unmatched. The CDR3 sequence is 19 residues long. Germline-derived CDR1 and CDR2 are TSWWSYY and QGS. CDR3 residues: CALGELEPPDWGIQDKLIF. DNA of the CDR3: TGTGCTCTTGGGGAACTAGAGCCCCCTGACTGGGGGATACAGGATAAACTCATCTTT.

This clone was seen a few times. The protein given by TCRdb reflects a much larger clone and differs at residue 9 from this DNA's translation, likely from a read error; the protein shown is the DNA's translation. The rearrangement links TRDV2 to TRDJ1; D may be TRDD3 (6 bases). V lost 2 bases and J 1 base, leaving 13 bases between the germline ends. CDR3 length: 15 amino acids. CDR1 is GEAIGNYY, CDR2 EKD, per germline. The CDR3 protein is CACDKLGPSTDKLIF. The CDR3 DNA follows: TGTGCCTGTGACAAGCTGGGGCCAAGCACCGATAAACTCATCTTT.

This clone showed up just a few times. The same CDR3 also results from other DNA sequences found in this sample. The CDR3 reads CACDSRSSSSRGAYTDKLIF. The CDR3 nucleotides are TGTGCCTGTGACAGCAGAAGCTCATCTTCCCGGGGGGCGTACACCGATAAACTCATCTTT. The rearrangement joins TRDV2 to TRDJ1; D possibly matches TRDD2 or TRDD3 (5 bases each). This CDR3 has 20 amino acids. With 2 bases removed from V and 0 bases from J, the gap between germline ends came to 27 bases. Germline-derived CDR1 and CDR2 are GEAIGNYY and EKD.

Note on this clone: This DNA's translation and the protein TCRdb lists, from a much larger clone, do not match at residue 13, likely due to a read error; the protein shown is translated from the DNA. The CDR3 region has the DNA TGTGCCTGTGACACGGAGTGGGGGCCAAGGGGCCGGGGCACCCGACAGATGTTTTTC. Translating gives CACDTEWGPRGRGTRQMFF. This chain links TRDV2 with TRDJ3; a weak D match, TRDD3 (6 bases). Germline V gives CDR1 GEAIGNYY, CDR2 EKD. The V and J ends lost 1 base and 9 bases respectively, with 24 bases between them. This CDR3 region has 19 residues.

This clone was recorded at least ten times. TCRdb's entry gives the protein of a much larger clone, which mismatches this DNA's translation at residue 5, likely from a read error; the protein reported here is translated from the DNA. The rearrangement uses TRDV2 and TRDJ1; 13 bases align to TRDD3. The length of the CDR3 is 18 residues. The trim removed 3 bases at V and 1 base at J, leaving 10 bases unmatched. The germline V gene has CDR1 GEAIGNYY and CDR2 EKD. In DNA, the CDR3 is TGTGCCTGTGACCCATTACTGGGGGATACGCGTGTCACCGATAAACTCATCTTT. Its translation is CACDPLLGDTRVTDKLIF.

This clone was seen more than once but under ten times. TCRdb's entry gives the protein of a much larger clone, which mismatches this DNA's translation at residue 10, likely from a read error; the protein reported here is translated from the DNA. The chain joins TRDV2 to TRDJ1, with TRDD3 identical over 8 bases. The CDR3 is 20 residues long. Germline trimming cut 0 bases from V and 0 bases from J; bases unmatched to any gene: 17. Per germline, CDR1 GEAIGNYY and CDR2 EKD. As DNA, the CDR3 is TGTGCCTGTGACACCGTATATGGGGGATTCCGTGGGGAGTACACCGATAAACTCATCTTT. Encoded protein: CACDTVYGGFRGEYTDKLIF.

About this clone itself: The TCRdb protein, from a much larger clone, departs from this DNA's translation at residue 5, likely by read error; the protein shown derives from the DNA. The rearrangement links TRDV2 to TRDJ1; 9 nucleotides match TRDD3. With V trimmed by 3 bases and J by 0 bases, 10 bases remained unmatched. The CDR3 totals 17 residues. Germline V lookup: CDR1 GEAIGNYY, CDR2 EKD. The CDR3 bases are TGTGCCTGTGACGTACTGGGGGAGGAGACCTACACCGATAAACTCATCTTT. It translates to CACDVLGEETYTDKLIF.

This clone occurred a few times. The protein in TCRdb stems from a much larger clone and differs at residue 3 from this DNA's translation, likely a read error; here the protein is translated from the DNA. The rearrangement links TRDV2 to TRDJ1, with D perhaps matching TRDD3 (6 bases). Germline V lookup: CDR1 GEAIGNYY, CDR2 EKD. This CDR3 region has 17 residues. In DNA form, the CDR3 reads TGTGCCAGTGACACTTGGGGCGGACGGGGGGACAAGGATAAACTCATCTTT. It translates to CASDTWGGRGDKDKLIF.

A word on this clone: An end of the junction does not agree with germline; a read error may underlie this. The sample carries other DNA sequences with the same CDR3. The chain uses TRDV2 and TRDJ1; TRDD3 matches 11 bases. Germline lookup yields CDR1 GEAIGNYY and CDR2 EKD. The CDR3 covers 21 residues. The CDR3 loop reads CACDTVPGGYNWTSYTAKLIF. The DNA for the CDR3 is TGTGCCTGTGACACCGTCCCTGGGGGATACAACTGGACTTCCTACACCGCTAAACTCATCTTT.

Regarding this clone: The protein TCRdb lists belongs to a much larger clone and differs from this DNA's translation at residue 16, which points to a read error; the protein shown is made from the DNA. This chain connects TRDV1 to TRDJ1; TRDD3 matches 9 bases. The CDR3 consists of 29 residues. The germline CDR1 and CDR2 sequences are TSWWSYY and QGS. Unmatched junction bases numbered 46, after V lost 2 bases and J lost 3 bases. The CDR3: CALGENESFLLGERYGGILRNWRSDKLIF. The DNA of the CDR3 is TGTGCTCTTGGGGAAAACGAATCTTTCCTACTTGGGGAGCGGTACGGGGGGATACTGAGGAACTGGCGTTCCGATAAACTCATCTTT.

About this clone: TCRdb pairs this DNA with a much larger clone's protein that differs at residue 3, likely a read error; the protein shown was translated from the DNA. The chain uses TRDV2 and TRDJ1; 9 bases agree with TRDD3. CDR1 is GEAIGNYY, CDR2 EKD, per germline. This CDR3 has 16 amino acids. The CDR3 region has the DNA TGTGCCAGTGACACCGTGGGGGGGATACCTACCGATAAACTCATCTTT. Its translation is CASDTVGGIPTDKLIF.